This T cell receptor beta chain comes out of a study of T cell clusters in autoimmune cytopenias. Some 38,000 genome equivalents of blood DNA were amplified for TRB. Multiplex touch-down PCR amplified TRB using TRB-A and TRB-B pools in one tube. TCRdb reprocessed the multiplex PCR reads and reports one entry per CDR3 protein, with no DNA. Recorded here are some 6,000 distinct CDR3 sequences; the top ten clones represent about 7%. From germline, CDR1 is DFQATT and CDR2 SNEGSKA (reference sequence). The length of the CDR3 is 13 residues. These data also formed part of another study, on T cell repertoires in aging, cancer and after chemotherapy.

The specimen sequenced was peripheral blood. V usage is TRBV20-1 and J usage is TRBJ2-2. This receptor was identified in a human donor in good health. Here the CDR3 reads CSAGQANTGELFF.